Shown below are 20 T cell receptor beta chains from a single sample sequenced in a study of lymphopenia after photon versus proton radiotherapy. Using immunoSEQ multiplex PCR, the repertoire was profiled, and TCRdb retains in-frame clones only, with some absent. Of roughly 65,000 clones listed, roughly 93% are singletons. This specimen consisted of peripheral blood, obtained from a patient treated with photon-based radiotherapy. Receptors originate from a woman in her sixties or seventies with pancreatic cancer.

The chain carries TRBV5-1 and TRBJ2-5, with D uncertain. CDR1 SGHRS and CDR2 YFSETQ come from the germline V gene. The V end lost 0 bases, the J end lost 3 bases, and 9 bases lay between the germline ends. This CDR3 contains 14 residues. The CDR3 coding sequence is TGCGCCAGCAGCTTGGCGGGTTTCGAAGAGACCCAGTACTTC. Its translation is CASSLAGFEETQYF.

The chain has TRBV10-3 and TRBJ1-1; weak D call: TRBD1 (6 bases). The CDR3 spans 13 residues. Germline loops: CDR1 ENHRY, CDR2 SYGVKD. Trimming left V 4 bases short and J 2 bases short, with 8 bases between. The CDR3 region has the DNA TGTGCCATCAGTGGGACAGCCAACACTGAAGCTTTCTTT. Translation gives CAISGTANTEAFF.

V is TRBV28 and J is TRBJ1-1; no reliable D call. The V gene's germline CDR1 is MDHEN and CDR2 SYDVKM. The CDR3 spans 12 residues. V was pared by 3 bases and J by 8 bases, with 10 bases between. CDR3 sequence: CASSLVRTEAFF. The CDR3 DNA follows: TGTGCCAGCAGTTTGGTAAGGACCGAAGCTTTCTTT.

The rearrangement links TRBV27 to TRBJ2-2; unclear D gene. V was shortened by 1 base and J by 4 bases, with 4 bases between the two germline ends. CDR3 length: 13 residues. Germline CDR1 and CDR2: MNHEY and SMNVEV (reference sequence). The DNA of the CDR3 is TGTGCCAGCAGTTTATTGGGCACCGGGGAGCTGTTTTTT. It specifies CASSLLGTGELFF.

V is TRBV6-5 and J is TRBJ2-3, with 11 bases matching TRBD2. The CDR3 consists of 15 residues. V lost 1 base and J lost 7; bases outside the gene matches: 4. Germline-derived CDR1 and CDR2 are MNHEY and SVGAGI. The CDR3 DNA sequence: TGTGCCAGCAGTTACTATAGCGGGAGGGTAAATACGCAGTATTTT. It codes for CASSYYSGRVNTQYF.

The chain recombines TRBV19 with TRBJ1-1; no firm D call. The germline V and J ends were trimmed by 1 base and 4 bases, with 13 bases remaining between them. The germline gives CDR1 LNHDA, CDR2 SQIVND (reference sequence). The CDR3 contains 15 residues. CDR3: CASSIVRTWSTEAFF. DNA for the CDR3: TGTGCCAGTAGTATAGTGAGGACCTGGAGCACTGAAGCTTTCTTT.

This clone was detected only a few times. The rearrangement links TRBV9 to TRBJ2-7, with a weak D call TRBD1 (7 bases). From germline, CDR1 is SGDLS and CDR2 YYNGEE. The CDR3 is made up of 15 amino acids. V lost 0 bases to trimming and J lost 2 bases, with 12 bases between them. CDR3 sequence: CASSVDPGGTYEQYF. The CDR3, as DNA: TGTGCCAGCAGCGTAGACCCAGGGGGGACCTACGAGCAGTACTTC.

J is TRBJ2-2 and V is TRBV5-4; 12 nucleotides match TRBD2. Per germline, CDR1 SGHNT and CDR2 YYREEE (reference sequence). The length of the CDR3 is 16 residues. Trimming at V came to 0 bases and at J to 7 bases, leaving 4 bases not matched to a gene. CDR3 DNA: TGTGCCAGCAGCTTGGGGACTAGCGGGACGAACGGGGAGCTGTTTTTT. It codes for CASSLGTSGTNGELFF.

A few counts support this clone. The chain is built from TRBV7-2 and TRBJ2-7, with D possibly being TRBD1 (6 bases). The ends were cut back, 0 bases at V and 3 bases at J, with 12 bases in the middle. The germline V gene encodes CDR1 SGHTA and CDR2 FQGNSA. The CDR3 covers 15 residues. The CDR3 region has the DNA TGTGCCAGCAGCTTAGCTCCAGGGGAAGACTACGAGCAGTACTTC. This translates into CASSLAPGEDYEQYF.

This clone was recorded only once. The chain joins TRBV7-2 to TRBJ2-4, with a tentative D call TRBD1 (6 bases). V dropped 5 bases and J dropped 0 bases, with 14 bases sitting between them. CDR3 size: 16 residues. CDR1 is SGHTA, CDR2 FQGNSA, per germline. Here the CDR3 DNA reads TGTGCCAGCAGCCAAGACAGGATCCTAGCCAAAAACATTCAGTACTTC. Translating it yields CASSQDRILAKNIQYF.

The CDR3 region is CASSLTGTYSYEQYF. CDR3 bases: TGTGCCAGCAGCCTCACCGGGACTTACTCCTACGAGCAGTACTTC. The gene calls are TRBV14 and TRBJ2-7, with a weak D call TRBD2 (6 bases). Between the trimmed V and J ends, which lost 4 bases and 0 bases, there was a span of 13 bases. Germline lookup yields CDR1 SGHDN and CDR2 FVKESK. The CDR3 has 15 amino acids. Complete variable domain (other parts from reference TRBV14 and TRBJ2-7): EAGVTQFPSHSVIEKGQTVTLRCDPISGHDNLYWYRRVMGKEIKFLLHFVKESKQDESGMPNNRFLAERTGGTYSTLKVQPAELEDSGVYFCASSLTGTYSYEQYFGPGTRLTVT.

The CDR3 protein is CASSSRDSHLYEQYF. The CDR3 DNA reads TGTGCCAGCAGTTCCCGGGACAGCCACTTGTACGAGCAGTACTTC. This chain connects TRBV6-5 to TRBJ2-7; 7 bases match TRBD1. CDR3 length equals 15 residues. Germline V gene data show CDR1 as MNHEY and CDR2 as SVGAGI. Losses at the gene ends were 4 bases for V and 4 bases for J; bases not matched to a gene: 10.

This chain uses TRBV19 with TRBJ1-5; 7 bases line up with TRBD1. V dropped 6 bases and J dropped 5; count of bases not matched to a gene: 13. CDR3 size: 16 residues. The V gene's germline CDR1 is LNHDA and CDR2 SQIVND (reference sequence). The CDR3 nucleotides are TGTGCCAGTAGGGGGTCCCGGGACAGTTTCCATCAGCCCCAGCATTTT. It codes for CASRGSRDSFHQPQHF.

The chain is built from TRBV4-2 and TRBJ1-4; 7 nucleotides align to TRBD1. This CDR3 has 17 residues. The germline CDR1 and CDR2 sequences are LGHNA and YNFKEQ. J was trimmed by 4 bases and V by 0 bases; bases with no gene match: 8. The CDR3 nucleotides are TGTGCCAGCAGCCAAGATCGTAGGGGGCCGGGTAATGAAAAACTGTTTTTT. Its translation: CASSQDRRGPGNEKLFF.

The rearrangement links TRBV7-8 to TRBJ2-1, with 11 bases fitting TRBD2. After removal of 5 bases from V and 3 bases from J, the junction contained 6 bases not matched to a gene. This CDR3 is built from 16 residues. Germline V gene data show CDR1 as SGHVS and CDR2 as FQNEAQ. CDR3 loop: CASSRTSGRDYNEQFF. The CDR3 DNA is TGTGCCAGCAGCCGGACTAGCGGGCGCGACTACAATGAGCAGTTCTTC.

CDR3: CASSLDSGPSTGELFF. CDR3 sequence (DNA): TGCGCCAGCAGCTTGGATTCGGGGCCGAGCACCGGGGAGCTGTTTTTT. This rearrangement joins TRBV5-1 to TRBJ2-2; TRBD1 or TRBD2 may be the D gene (5 bases each). The CDR3 extends over 16 amino acids. Germline assignment: CDR1 SGHRS and CDR2 YFSETQ. Trimming cost V 0 bases and J 4 bases, with 13 bases left between them.

The chain recombines TRBV28 with TRBJ2-1; D is uncertain. Per germline, CDR1 MDHEN and CDR2 SYDVKM. V was clipped by 6 bases and J by 0 bases, with 15 bases between them. The CDR3 covers 16 residues. The CDR3 nucleotides are TGTGCCAGCAGCTCCGGTTGGGGAAACTCCTACAATGAGCAGTTCTTC. Its translation: CASSSGWGNSYNEQFF.

The rearrangement links TRBV11-2 to TRBJ2-1; possible D gene TRBD2, 6 bases. This CDR3 region has 14 residues. Trimming pared 5 bases from V and 3 bases from J, leaving 11 bases between. Germline V gives CDR1 SGHAT, CDR2 FQNNGV. The chain's CDR3 is CASSASGYYNEQFF. The DNA for the CDR3 is TGTGCCAGCAGCGCAAGCGGGTACTACAATGAGCAGTTCTTC.

V and J are TRBV4-2 and TRBJ2-2, with 7 bases matching TRBD2. Trimming cost V 0 bases and J 2 bases; bases outside gene matches: 3. The V gene's germline CDR1 is LGHNA and CDR2 YNFKEQ. The CDR3 sequence is 16 residues long. The DNA of the CDR3 is TGTGCCAGCAGCCAAGAAGCGGGAACTAACACCGGGGAGCTGTTTTTT. Protein product: CASSQEAGTNTGELFF.

The chain has TRBV7-6 and TRBJ2-1, with D tentatively TRBD1 or TRBD2 (5 bases each). V dropped 1 base and J dropped 8 bases, with 12 bases sitting between them. There are 14 residues in the CDR3. The germline gives CDR1 SGHVS, CDR2 FNYEAQ. CDR3 sequence (DNA): TGTGCCAGCAGCTTAGGCGCCCGAGGGGATGAGCAGTTCTTC. It encodes CASSLGARGDEQFF.